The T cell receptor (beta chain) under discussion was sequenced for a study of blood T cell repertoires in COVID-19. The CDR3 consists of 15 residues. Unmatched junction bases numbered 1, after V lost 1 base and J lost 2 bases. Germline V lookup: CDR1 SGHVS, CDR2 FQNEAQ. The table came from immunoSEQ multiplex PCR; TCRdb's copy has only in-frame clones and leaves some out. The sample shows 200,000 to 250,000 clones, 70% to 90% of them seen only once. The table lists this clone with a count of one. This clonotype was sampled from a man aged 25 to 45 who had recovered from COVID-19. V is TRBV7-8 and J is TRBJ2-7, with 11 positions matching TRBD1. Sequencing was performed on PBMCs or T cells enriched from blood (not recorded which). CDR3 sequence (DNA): TGTGCCAGCAGCTTAGGGACAGGGGGCCCCTACGAGCAGTACTTC. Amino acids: CASSLGTGGPYEQYF.